Below, 4 T cell receptor beta chains from the same sample are listed, as sequenced in a study of the immune and genomic landscape of osteosarcoma. The post-treatment osteosarcoma tumors were primary, local recurrence or metastasis specimens from poor-prognosis patients. Only in-frame clones appear in the TCRdb table, and some are missing; sequencing was by immunoSEQ multiplex PCR. Counted here are approximately 4,600 clones, roughly two thirds occurring once; the ten biggest clones make up about 17%. Sequencing input: osteosarcoma tumor tissue from the femur. The receptors were gathered from a human donor with osteosarcoma.

The V gene is TRBV29-1, the J gene TRBJ1-2; unclear D gene. This CDR3 contains 12 residues. CDR1 and CDR2 from the germline V gene are SQVTM and ANQGSEA. V was trimmed by 6 bases and J by 4 bases, leaving 12 bases between them. CDR3 nucleotides: TGCAGCGTATGGGAGGGCTCCTATGGCTACACCTTC. Protein sequence: CSVWEGSYGYTF.

The chain uses TRBV6-5 and TRBJ1-1, with TRBD1 identical over 10 bases. The CDR3 has 13 residues. After removal of 6 bases from V and 10 bases from J, the junction contained 8 bases not matched to a gene. The germline gives CDR1 MNHEY, CDR2 SVGAGI. As DNA, the CDR3 is TGTGCCAGCAGATCCTGGACAGGGGGATCAGCTTTCTTT. Residues: CASRSWTGGSAFF.

The genes are TRBV9 and TRBJ2-1; D is unresolved. The ends were cut back, 4 bases at V and 5 bases at J, with 13 bases in the middle. The germline V gene encodes CDR1 SGDLS and CDR2 YYNGEE. This CDR3 has 14 amino acids. CDR3 residues: CASSHLGTNNEQFF. The CDR3 nucleotides read TGTGCCAGCAGCCACCTTGGCACAAACAATGAGCAGTTCTTC.

The chain carries TRBV5-6 and TRBJ1-5; no definite D call. The CDR3 contains 12 residues. V lost 4 bases to trimming and J lost 5 bases, with 7 bases between them. Per germline, CDR1 SGHDT and CDR2 YYEEEE. CDR3 DNA: TGTGCCAGCAGCCTTGCCGATCAGCCCCAGCATTTT. As protein: CASSLADQPQHF.